One and the same sample provided the 4 T cell receptor beta chains below, sequenced in a study of cytomegalovirus exposure and HLA in healthy donors. The PCR employed 60 Vbeta primers together with 13 Jbeta primers. Profiling relied on immunoSEQ multiplex PCR, and the TCRdb table lists in-frame clones only, not all of them. The sample has 150,000 to 200,000 clones. The sample consisted of PBMCs. These receptor sequences come from a woman aged 18-35 years in good health and CMV-seropositive.

This chain connects TRBV5-1 to TRBJ2-1; 12 bases fit TRBD2. The CDR3 is 15 residues long. J was trimmed by 4 bases and V by 4 bases; bases with no gene match: 3. Germline values: CDR1 SGHRS, CDR2 YFSETQ. CDR3 amino acids: CASSAGLAGYNEQFF. In DNA, the CDR3 is TGCGCCAGCAGCGCCGGACTAGCGGGGTACAATGAGCAGTTCTTC.

V and J are TRBV2 and TRBJ1-2; no definite D call. The CDR3 spans 10 residues. Trimming stripped 4 bases from V and 10 bases from J, with 7 bases between. In germline, CDR1 is SNHLY, CDR2 FYNNEI. Here the CDR3 reads CASSVQTYTF. The CDR3 DNA is TGTGCCAGCAGTGTACAGACCTACACCTTC. The full variable domain, in which reference TRBV2 and TRBJ1-2 provide the parts outside the CDR3, is EPEVTQTPSHQVTQMGQEVILRCVPISNHLYFYWYRQILGQKVEFLVSFYNNEISEKSEIFDDQFSVERPDGSNFTLKIRSTKLEDSAMYFCASSVQTYTFGSGTRLTVV.

The rearrangement links TRBV6-4 to TRBJ2-1; 9 bases are a match to TRBD2. The germline V gene encodes CDR1 MRHNA and CDR2 SNTAGT. The CDR3 consists of 15 residues. J gave up 5 bases and V 4 bases, and 6 bases lay outside the gene matches. Here the CDR3 reads CASSAMAGGHNEQFF. The CDR3 DNA reads TGTGCCAGCAGTGCCATGGCGGGGGGGCACAATGAGCAGTTCTTC.

The J gene is TRBJ2-3, the V gene TRBV4-1; D unresolved. The V gene's germline CDR1 is MGHRA and CDR2 YSYEKL. The CDR3 length is 15 residues. V lost 0 bases and J 2 bases, leaving 9 bases between the germline ends. CDR3 amino acids: CASSQDSYPTDTQYF. The CDR3 DNA follows: TGCGCCAGCAGCCAAGATAGCTACCCCACAGATACGCAGTATTTT.